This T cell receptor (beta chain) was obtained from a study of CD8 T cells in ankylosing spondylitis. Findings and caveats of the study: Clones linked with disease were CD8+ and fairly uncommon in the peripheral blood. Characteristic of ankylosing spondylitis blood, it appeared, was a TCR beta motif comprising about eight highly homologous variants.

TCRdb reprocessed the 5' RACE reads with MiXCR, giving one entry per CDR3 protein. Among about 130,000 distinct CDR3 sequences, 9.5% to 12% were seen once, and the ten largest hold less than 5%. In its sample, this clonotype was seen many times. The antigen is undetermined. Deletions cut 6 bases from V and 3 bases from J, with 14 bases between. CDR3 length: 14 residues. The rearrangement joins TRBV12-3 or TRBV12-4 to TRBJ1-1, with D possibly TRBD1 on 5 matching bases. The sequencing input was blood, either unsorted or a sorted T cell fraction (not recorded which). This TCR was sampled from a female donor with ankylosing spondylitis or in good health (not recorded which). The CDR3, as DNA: TGTGCCAGCAGATTGGGGGGGGGATACACTGAAGCTTTCTTT. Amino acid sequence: CASRLGGGYTEAFF.